The next 9 T cell receptor beta chains were all read from a single sample in a study of cytomegalovirus exposure and HLA in healthy donors. Use of 60 Vbeta and 13 Jbeta primers characterized the PCR. Profiling relied on immunoSEQ multiplex PCR, and the TCRdb table lists in-frame clones only, not all of them. The listing records 150,000 to 200,000 clones. Sequencing was performed on PBMCs. Receptors originate from a man aged 30-40 years in good health and CMV-seronegative.

This chain connects TRBV7-2 to TRBJ2-7; D might be TRBD1 (6 bases). CDR3 length: 17 residues. Trimming left V 1 base short and J 0 bases short, with 16 bases between. Germline CDR1 reads SGHTA; CDR2 reads FQGNSA. CDR3 sequence (DNA): TGTGCCAGCAGCTTAGTTTTAGGGGGAGTGGACTCCTACGAGCAGTACTTC. This translates into CASSLVLGGVDSYEQYF.

The chain combines TRBV19 with TRBJ2-5; D is perhaps TRBD1 (6 bases). Germline V gene lookup returns CDR1 LNHDA and CDR2 SQIVND (reference sequence). The V and J ends lost 6 bases and 7 bases respectively, with 24 bases between them. The CDR3 covers 16 residues. The CDR3: CASSNTRGEGYGTQYF. Written as DNA, the CDR3 is TGTGCCAGTAGCAACACCAGGGGTGAGGGGTACGGGACCCAGTACTTC.

V usage is TRBV5-1 and J usage is TRBJ2-7, with TRBD2 matching 7 bases. The CDR3 extends over 16 amino acids. Trimming cost V 0 bases and J 2 bases; bases outside gene matches: 8. Germline V gives CDR1 SGHRS, CDR2 YFSETQ. This CDR3 is CASSLGGGGGTYEQYF. The CDR3 bases are TGCGCCAGCAGCTTGGGGGGGGGAGGCGGGACCTACGAGCAGTACTTC. Full variable domain (missing parts from reference TRBV5-1 and TRBJ2-7): KAGVTQTPRYLIKTRGQQVTLSCSPISGHRSVSWYQQTPGQGLQFLFEYFSETQRNKGNFPGRFSGRQFSNSRSEMNVSTLELGDSALYLCASSLGGGGGTYEQYFGPGTRLTVT.

The rearrangement joins TRBV30 to TRBJ1-5; D unresolved. This CDR3 comprises 13 residues. Germline CDR1 reads GTSNPN; CDR2 reads SVGIG (reference sequence). Deletions cut 4 bases from V and 3 bases from J, with 10 bases between. The CDR3 spells CAWTSAYNQPQHF. In nucleotides, the CDR3 is TGTGCCTGGACCTCAGCGTACAATCAGCCCCAGCATTTT. Full variable domain (remainder filled in from reference TRBV30 and TRBJ1-5): SQTIHQWPATLVQPVGSPLSLECTVEGTSNPNLYWYRQAAGRGLQLLFYSVGIGQISSEVPQNLSASRPQDRQFILSSKKLLLSDSGFYLCAWTSAYNQPQHFGDGTRLSIL.

This chain's CDR3 is CASSRKSSYNEQFF. As DNA, the CDR3 is TGTGCCAGCAGCCGAAAGAGCTCCTACAATGAGCAGTTCTTC. The rearrangement uses TRBV6-5 and TRBJ2-1; no reliable D call. This CDR3 region has 14 residues. Germline CDR1 is MNHEY and CDR2 is SVGAGI. V shed 6 bases and J shed 0 bases, with 9 bases lying between them.

The chain recombines TRBV7-9 with TRBJ1-2; TRBD1 agrees at 7 bases. The CDR3 contains 15 residues. V shed 5 bases and J 1 base; nucleotides not matched to a gene: 7. Germline lookup yields CDR1 SEHNR and CDR2 FQNEAQ (reference sequence). CDR3 bases: TGTGCCAGCAGCGGGACGACAGGGAATAACTATGGCTACACCTTC. Its translation: CASSGTTGNNYGYTF.

The J gene is TRBJ1-2, the V gene TRBV27, with TRBD1 matching 9 bases. There are 15 residues in the CDR3. Germline-derived CDR1 and CDR2 are MNHEY and SMNVEV (reference sequence). With 6 bases clipped from V and 8 bases from J, the junction kept 13 bases outside the gene matches. The CDR3 DNA reads TGTGCCAGCAGCGACAGGGGGATGGATCTTCGGGGCTACACCTTC. It specifies CASSDRGMDLRGYTF.

DNA for the CDR3: TGTGCCAGCAGTCCCGGGACAGGGGTCGCATCCTTATACTACACCTTC. Its protein product is CASSPGTGVASLYYTF. The chain combines TRBV5-6 with TRBJ1-2; 10 nucleotides align to TRBD1. The germline gives CDR1 SGHDT, CDR2 YYEEEE. The CDR3 is made up of 16 amino acids. The V segment lost 5 bases and the J segment 10 bases; nucleotides outside the gene matches: 17.

This rearrangement joins TRBV14 to TRBJ1-1; no clear D. This CDR3 spans 13 amino acids. The V and J ends lost 0 bases and 4 bases respectively, with 6 bases between them. Per germline, CDR1 SGHDN and CDR2 FVKESK. CDR3 loop: CASSQDAVTEAFF. CDR3 nucleotides: TGTGCCAGCAGCCAAGATGCGGTCACTGAAGCTTTCTTT. Full variable domain (missing parts from reference TRBV14 and TRBJ1-1): EAGVTQFPSHSVIEKGQTVTLRCDPISGHDNLYWYRRVMGKEIKFLLHFVKESKQDESGMPNNRFLAERTGGTYSTLKVQPAELEDSGVYFCASSQDAVTEAFFGQGTRLTVV.